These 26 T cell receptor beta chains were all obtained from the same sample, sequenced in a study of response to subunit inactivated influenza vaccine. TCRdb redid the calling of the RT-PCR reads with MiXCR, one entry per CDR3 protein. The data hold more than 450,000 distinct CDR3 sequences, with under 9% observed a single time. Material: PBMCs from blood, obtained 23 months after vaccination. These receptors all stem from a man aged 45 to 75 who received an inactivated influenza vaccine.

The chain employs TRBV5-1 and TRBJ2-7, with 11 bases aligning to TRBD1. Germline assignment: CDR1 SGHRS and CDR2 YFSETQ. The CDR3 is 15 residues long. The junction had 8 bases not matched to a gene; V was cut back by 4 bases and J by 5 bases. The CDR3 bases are TGCGCCAGCAGCGCGGGGACAGGGGGTTCGGACGAGCAGTACTTC. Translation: CASSAGTGGSDEQYF.

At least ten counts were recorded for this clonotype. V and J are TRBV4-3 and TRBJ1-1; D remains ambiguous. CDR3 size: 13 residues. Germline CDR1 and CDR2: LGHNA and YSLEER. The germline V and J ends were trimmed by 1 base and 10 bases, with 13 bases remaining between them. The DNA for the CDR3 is TGCGCCAGCAGCCAAGTTCGGGAGCTCGTAGCTTTCTTT. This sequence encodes CASSQVRELVAFF.

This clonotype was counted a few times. Written as DNA, the CDR3 is TGTGCCAGCAGTTTTCGACTAGCGGGCGCCGGGGAGCTGTTTTTT. It specifies CASSFRLAGAGELFF. This chain uses TRBV12-3 or TRBV12-4 with TRBJ2-2; 10 bases agree with TRBD2. The CDR3 is 15 amino acids. The V and J ends lost 3 bases and 6 bases, in that order; junction bases with no gene match: 4.

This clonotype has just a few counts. CDR3 in amino acids: CSGDGPVFYEQYF. CDR3 nucleotides: TGCAGCGGGGACGGCCCAGTTTTCTACGAGCAGTACTTC. The chain is built from TRBV29-1 and TRBJ2-7; tentatively, D is TRBD1 or TRBD2 (5 bases each). The length of the CDR3 is 13 residues. The V end was cut by 7 bases, the J end by 3 bases, with 16 bases between. The V gene's germline CDR1 is SQVTM and CDR2 ANQGSEA.

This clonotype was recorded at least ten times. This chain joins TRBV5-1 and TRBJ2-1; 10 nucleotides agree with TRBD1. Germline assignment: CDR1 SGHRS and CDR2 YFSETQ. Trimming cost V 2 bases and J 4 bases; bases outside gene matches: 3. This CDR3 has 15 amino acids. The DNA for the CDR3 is TGCGCCAGCAGCTTAGGGGACAGGGGATACAATGAGCAGTTCTTC. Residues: CASSLGDRGYNEQFF.

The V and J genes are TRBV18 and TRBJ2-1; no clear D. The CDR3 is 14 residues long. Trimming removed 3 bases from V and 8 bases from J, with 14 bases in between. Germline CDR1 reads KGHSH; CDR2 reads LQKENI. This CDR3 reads CASSPEVAHDEQFF. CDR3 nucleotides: TGTGCCAGCTCACCGGAAGTCGCACACGATGAGCAGTTCTTC.

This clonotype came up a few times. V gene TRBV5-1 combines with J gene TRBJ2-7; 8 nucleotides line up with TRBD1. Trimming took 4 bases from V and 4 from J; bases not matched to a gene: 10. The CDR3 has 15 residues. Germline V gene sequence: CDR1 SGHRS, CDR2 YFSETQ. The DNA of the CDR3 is TGCGCCAGCAGCCCTACGGGACAGGCCGTATACGAGCAGTACTTC. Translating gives CASSPTGQAVYEQYF.

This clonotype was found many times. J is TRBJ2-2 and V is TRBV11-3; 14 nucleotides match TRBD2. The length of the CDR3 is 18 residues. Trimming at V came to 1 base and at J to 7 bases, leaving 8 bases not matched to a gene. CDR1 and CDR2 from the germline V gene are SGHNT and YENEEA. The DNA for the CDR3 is TGTGCCAGCAGCTTAGGGACTAGCGGGAGGCGACTCGGCGGGGAGCTGTTTTTT. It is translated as CASSLGTSGRRLGGELFF.

The CDR3 DNA follows: TGTGCCAGCAGCCCTATTCCGGAGACCCAGTACTTC. This codes for CASSPIPETQYF. This chain connects TRBV7-9 to TRBJ2-5; no clear D gene. The V end was cut by 5 bases, the J end by 5 bases, with 9 bases between. The CDR3 extends over 12 amino acids. Germline assignment: CDR1 SEHNR and CDR2 FQNEAQ (reference sequence).

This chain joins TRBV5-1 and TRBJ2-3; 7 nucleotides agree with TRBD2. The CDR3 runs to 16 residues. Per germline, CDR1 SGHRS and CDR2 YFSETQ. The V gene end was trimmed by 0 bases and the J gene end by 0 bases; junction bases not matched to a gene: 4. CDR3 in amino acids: CASSLAVSGSTDTQYF. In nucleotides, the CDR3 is TGCGCCAGCAGCTTGGCGGTTAGCGGGAGCACAGATACGCAGTATTTT. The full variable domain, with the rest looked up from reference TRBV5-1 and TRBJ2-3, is KAGVTQTPRYLIKTRGQQVTLSCSPISGHRSVSWYQQTPGQGLQFLFEYFSETQRNKGNFPGRFSGRQFSNSRSEMNVSTLELGDSALYLCASSLAVSGSTDTQYFGPGTRLTVL.

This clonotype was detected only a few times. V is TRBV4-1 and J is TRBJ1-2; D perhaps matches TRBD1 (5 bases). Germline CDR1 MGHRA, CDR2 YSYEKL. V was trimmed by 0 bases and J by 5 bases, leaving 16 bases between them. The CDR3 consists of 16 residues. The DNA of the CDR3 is TGCGCCAGCAGCCAAGATATCCAGGGCCGCCTTTATGGCTACACCTTC. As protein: CASSQDIQGRLYGYTF.

The CDR3 DNA is TGTGCCAGCATCGCAGCGGGAGACAATGAGCAGTTCTTC. Translating gives CASIAAGDNEQFF. The chain is built from TRBV28 and TRBJ2-1; TRBD2 matches 8 bases. The CDR3 runs 13 residues. Germline values: CDR1 MDHEN, CDR2 SYDVKM. Trimming took 7 bases from V and 5 from J; bases not matched to a gene: 4.

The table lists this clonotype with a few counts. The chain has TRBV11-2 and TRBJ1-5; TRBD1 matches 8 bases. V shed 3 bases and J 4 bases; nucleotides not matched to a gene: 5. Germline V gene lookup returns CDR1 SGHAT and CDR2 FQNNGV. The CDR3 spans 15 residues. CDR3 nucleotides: TGTGCCAGCAGCTTGCAGGGGGCGAAGAATCAGCCCCAGCATTTT. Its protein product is CASSLQGAKNQPQHF.

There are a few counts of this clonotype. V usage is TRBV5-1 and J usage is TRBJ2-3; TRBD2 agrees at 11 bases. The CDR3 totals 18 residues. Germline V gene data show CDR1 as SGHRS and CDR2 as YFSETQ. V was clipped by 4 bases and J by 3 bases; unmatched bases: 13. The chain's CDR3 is CASSPGAASGRWTDTQYF. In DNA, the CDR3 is TGCGCCAGCAGCCCCGGCGCGGCTAGCGGGAGGTGGACAGATACGCAGTATTTT.

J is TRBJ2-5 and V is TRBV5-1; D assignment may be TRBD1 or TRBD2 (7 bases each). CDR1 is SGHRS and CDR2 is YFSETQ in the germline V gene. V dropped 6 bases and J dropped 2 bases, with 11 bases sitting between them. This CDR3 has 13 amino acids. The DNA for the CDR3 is TGCGCCAGCAAGCGGGACAGACAAGAGACCCAGTACTTC. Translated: CASKRDRQETQYF.

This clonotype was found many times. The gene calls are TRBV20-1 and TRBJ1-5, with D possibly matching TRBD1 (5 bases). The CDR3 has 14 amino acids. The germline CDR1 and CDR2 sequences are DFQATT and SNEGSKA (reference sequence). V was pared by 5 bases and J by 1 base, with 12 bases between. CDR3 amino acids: CSASSTASNQPQHF. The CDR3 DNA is TGCAGTGCTTCTTCGACAGCCAGCAATCAGCCCCAGCATTTT.

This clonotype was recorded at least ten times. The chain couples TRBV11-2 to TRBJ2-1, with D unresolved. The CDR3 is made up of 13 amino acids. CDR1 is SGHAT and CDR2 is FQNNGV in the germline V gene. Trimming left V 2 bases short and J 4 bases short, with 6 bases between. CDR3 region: CASSLHGYNEQFF. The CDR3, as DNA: TGTGCCAGCAGCTTACACGGATACAATGAGCAGTTCTTC.

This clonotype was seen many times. As DNA, the CDR3 is TGTGCCACCAGTTACACCGGGGAGCTGTTTTTT. Protein product: CATSYTGELFF. The chain couples TRBV24-1 to TRBJ2-2; D is ambiguous. The V gene lost 6 bases and the J gene lost 3 bases, with 1 base spanning the gap. The CDR3 contains 11 residues. Germline CDR1 and CDR2: KGHDR and SFDVKD.

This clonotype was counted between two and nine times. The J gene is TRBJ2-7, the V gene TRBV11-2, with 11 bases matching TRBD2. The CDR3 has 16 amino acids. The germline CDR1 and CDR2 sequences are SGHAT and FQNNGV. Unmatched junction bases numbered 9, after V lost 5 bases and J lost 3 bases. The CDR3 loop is CASSLLGLAENYEQYF. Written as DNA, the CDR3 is TGTGCCAGCAGCCTCCTGGGACTAGCGGAGAACTACGAGCAGTACTTC.

The CDR3 protein is CSASDSGATGGELFF. CDR3 nucleotide sequence: TGCAGTGCTAGCGACAGTGGCGCCACGGGCGGGGAGCTGTTTTTT. This chain joins TRBV20-1 and TRBJ2-2; a weak D match, TRBD1 (5 bases). The ends were cut back, 3 bases at V and 7 bases at J, with 18 bases in the middle. In germline, CDR1 is DFQATT, CDR2 SNEGSKA (reference sequence). The CDR3 is made up of 15 amino acids.

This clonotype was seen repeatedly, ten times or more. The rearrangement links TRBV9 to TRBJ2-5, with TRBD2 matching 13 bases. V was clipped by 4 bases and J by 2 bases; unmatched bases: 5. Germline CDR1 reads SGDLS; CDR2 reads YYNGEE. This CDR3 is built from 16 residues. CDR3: CASSPQGLAGQETQYF. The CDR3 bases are TGTGCCAGCAGCCCCCAGGGACTAGCGGGGCAAGAGACCCAGTACTTC.

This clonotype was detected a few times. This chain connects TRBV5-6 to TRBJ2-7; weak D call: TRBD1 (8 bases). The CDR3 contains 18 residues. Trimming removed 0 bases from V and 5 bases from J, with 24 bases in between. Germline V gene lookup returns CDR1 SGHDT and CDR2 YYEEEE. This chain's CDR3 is CASSLDRGFAGANDEQYF. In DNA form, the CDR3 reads TGTGCCAGCAGCTTGGACAGGGGGTTCGCGGGAGCGAACGACGAGCAGTACTTC.

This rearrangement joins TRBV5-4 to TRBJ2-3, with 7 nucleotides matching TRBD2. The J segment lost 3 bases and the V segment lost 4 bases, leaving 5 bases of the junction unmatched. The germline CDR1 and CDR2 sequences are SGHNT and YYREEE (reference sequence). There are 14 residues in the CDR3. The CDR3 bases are TGTGCCAGCAGCGCGACTAGCTCTACAGATACGCAGTATTTT. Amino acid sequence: CASSATSSTDTQYF.

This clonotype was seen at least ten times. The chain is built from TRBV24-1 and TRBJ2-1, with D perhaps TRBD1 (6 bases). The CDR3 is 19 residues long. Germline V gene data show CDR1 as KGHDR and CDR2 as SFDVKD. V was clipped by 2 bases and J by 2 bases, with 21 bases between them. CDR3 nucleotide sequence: TGTGCCACCAGTGATTACCCCCCGGGACACTCTAGAGCCTACAATGAGCAGTTCTTC. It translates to CATSDYPPGHSRAYNEQFF.

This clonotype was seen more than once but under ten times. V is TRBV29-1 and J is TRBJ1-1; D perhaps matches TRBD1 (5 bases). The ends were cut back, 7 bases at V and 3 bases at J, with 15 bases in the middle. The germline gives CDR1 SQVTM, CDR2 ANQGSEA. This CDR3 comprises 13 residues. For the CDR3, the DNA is TGCAGCGCCGTAACAGGTGGGGACACTGAAGCTTTCTTT. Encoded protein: CSAVTGGDTEAFF.

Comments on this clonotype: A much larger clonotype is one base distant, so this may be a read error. CDR3 bases: TGCGCCAGCAGCCAAGTATTTAGAAGTGGAGAGACCCAGTACTTC. This gives the protein CASSQVFRSGETQYF. The chain uses TRBV4-1 and TRBJ2-5, with D uncertain. V lost 1 base, J lost 4 bases, and 13 bases lay in between. Germline CDR1 and CDR2: MGHRA and YSYEKL. CDR3 length: 15 amino acids.